The 28 T cell receptor beta chains given below trace back to one sample, sequenced in a study of CD8 T cells in ankylosing spondylitis. TCRdb passed the 5' RACE reads through MiXCR, listing each CDR3 protein once. The sample lists almost 250,000 distinct CDR3 sequences; around 32% were seen once. Sequenced: blood, either unsorted or a sorted T cell fraction (not recorded which). The source of these receptors is a male donor with ankylosing spondylitis or in good health (not recorded which).

This chain connects TRBV20-1 to TRBJ1-2; D remains unclear. CDR1 is DFQATT, CDR2 SNEGSKA, per germline (reference sequence). Trimming cost V 5 bases and J 4 bases, with 17 bases left between them. The CDR3 length is 14 residues. CDR3 bases: TGCAGTGCTCCTCGGGCCGATGCGGGCTATGGCTACACCTTC. Its translation: CSAPRADAGYGYTF.

In this sample, this clonotype turned up a few times. The chain couples TRBV27 to TRBJ2-3; TRBD2 matches 11 bases. V shed 3 bases, J shed 7 bases, and the junction held 12 bases outside the gene matches. Germline assignment: CDR1 MNHEY and CDR2 SMNVEV (reference sequence). The CDR3 length is 17 residues. For the CDR3, the DNA is TGTGCCAGCAGTTTGTCTAGCGGGGGGTACTCCTCTAATACGCAGTATTTT. Its translation is CASSLSSGGYSSNTQYF.

CDR3 region: CASSYSGGARDTQYF. The DNA for the CDR3 is TGTGCCAGCAGTTACTCGGGTGGGGCCCGGGATACGCAGTATTTT. The J gene is TRBJ2-3, the V gene TRBV6-5; a possible D gene is TRBD1 (5 bases). From germline, CDR1 is MNHEY and CDR2 SVGAGI. Trimming pared 0 bases from V and 6 bases from J, leaving 13 bases between. This CDR3 contains 15 residues.

This clonotype appeared a few times. One end of the junction is discordant with germline, which a read error may explain. CDR3 protein: CTSSLDGQNTEAFF. DNA for the CDR3: TGTACCAGCAGCTTGGACGGCCAGAACACTGAAGCTTTCTTT. The rearrangement joins TRBV5-5 to TRBJ1-1; the D is unclear. This CDR3 contains 14 residues. Germline-derived CDR1 and CDR2 are SGHKS and YYEKEE (reference sequence).

The rearrangement links TRBV5-1 to TRBJ1-1; D remains ambiguous. V was clipped by 3 bases and J by 5 bases, with 11 bases between them. Per the germline V gene, CDR1 is SGHRS and CDR2 is YFSETQ. The CDR3 consists of 13 residues. The CDR3 nucleotides read TGCGCCAGCAGCTCGCGAGGGTGGACTGAAGCTTTCTTT. Its translation is CASSSRGWTEAFF.

This clonotype turned up a few times. The rearrangement uses TRBV6-4 and TRBJ2-3; D gene unclear. The V end was cut by 0 bases, the J end by 4 bases, with 11 bases between. Germline CDR1 is MRHNA and CDR2 is SNTAGT. The CDR3 runs 15 residues. The CDR3 region is CASSDSASAADTQYF. The CDR3 DNA sequence: TGTGCCAGCAGTGACTCGGCCTCCGCCGCAGATACGCAGTATTTT.

This clonotype turned up a few times. The gene calls are TRBV12-3 or TRBV12-4 and TRBJ1-5; no firm D call. There are 14 residues in the CDR3. Between the trimmed V and J ends, which lost 3 bases and 5 bases, there was a span of 11 bases. CDR3 nucleotides: TGTGCCAGCAGTTTTGGGGTAGATGATCAGCCCCAGCATTTT. Translating gives CASSFGVDDQPQHF.

The J gene is TRBJ2-1, the V gene TRBV7-2; 9 bases are a match to TRBD2. The CDR3 has 14 residues. V shed 2 bases, J shed 8 bases, and the junction held 4 bases outside the gene matches. CDR1 and CDR2 (germline): SGHTA, FQGNSA. CDR3 sequence: CASSLFSGGDEQFF. The CDR3 DNA reads as TGTGCCAGCAGCTTATTTAGCGGGGGAGATGAGCAGTTCTTC.

The rearrangement links TRBV27 to TRBJ2-7; D may be TRBD1 or TRBD2 (5 bases each). With 2 bases removed from V and 2 bases from J, the gap between germline ends came to 13 bases. The CDR3 sequence is 15 residues long. CDR1 MNHEY and CDR2 SMNVEV come from the germline V gene (reference sequence). CDR3 amino acids: CASSLTGTEPYEQYF. CDR3 in DNA: TGTGCCAGCAGTTTAACGGGGACGGAACCCTACGAGCAGTACTTC.

The gene calls are TRBV10-3 and TRBJ1-1; the D gene is possibly TRBD1 (5 bases). V shed 7 bases and J shed 4 bases, with 16 bases lying between them. The CDR3 spans 14 residues. The germline V gene has CDR1 ENHRY and CDR2 SYGVKD. The CDR3 DNA follows: TGTGCCATCAAGGCGGGACCGGCATTCACTGAAGCTTTCTTT. This codes for CAIKAGPAFTEAFF.

This clonotype was detected a few times. V and J are TRBV29-1 and TRBJ2-2; D remains ambiguous. The CDR3 has 13 residues. Germline assignment: CDR1 SQVTM and CDR2 ANQGSEA. The V end lost 0 bases, the J end lost 6 bases, and 8 bases lay between the germline ends. Written as DNA, the CDR3 is TGCAGCGTTGAAGACCCGTTCGCCGGGGAGCTGTTTTTT. It specifies CSVEDPFAGELFF.

The chain links TRBV5-1 to TRBJ2-7; 7 bases match TRBD2. The ends lost 0 bases at V and 0 bases at J; junction bases unmatched: 6. The CDR3 runs to 16 residues. In germline, CDR1 is SGHRS, CDR2 YFSETQ. The CDR3 spells CASSLAGAGYSYEQYF. The CDR3 DNA is TGCGCCAGCAGCTTGGCCGGAGCGGGGTACTCCTACGAGCAGTACTTC.

This clonotype was found a few times. The chain combines TRBV6-1 with TRBJ2-7, with TRBD1 identical over 11 bases. The CDR3 contains 14 residues. Germline V gene sequence: CDR1 MNHNS, CDR2 SASEGT. J gave up 7 bases and V 6 bases, and 8 bases lay outside the gene matches. The CDR3 DNA is TGTGCCAGCAGCACGGACAGGGGGCAAGGGGAGCAGTACTTC. Amino acid sequence: CASSTDRGQGEQYF.

This chain uses TRBV20-1 with TRBJ2-7; D is perhaps TRBD1 or TRBD2 (5 bases each). The V gene's germline CDR1 is DFQATT and CDR2 SNEGSKA (reference sequence). This CDR3 has 14 residues. Trimming left V 5 bases short and J 5 bases short, with 19 bases between. The CDR3 reads CSARNSRGADEQYF. CDR3 bases: TGCAGTGCTCGCAATTCTAGAGGGGCCGACGAGCAGTACTTC.

This clonotype was observed a few times. This chain joins TRBV20-1 and TRBJ2-3, with D uncertain. CDR3 length: 15 residues. V was cut by 5 bases and J by 2 bases, with 17 bases left in between. CDR1 is DFQATT and CDR2 is SNEGSKA in the germline V gene (reference sequence). CDR3 region: CSAHRLTLSTDTQYF. CDR3 in DNA: TGCAGTGCTCATAGGCTAACGCTTTCCACAGATACGCAGTATTTT.

The chain links TRBV20-1 to TRBJ2-3, with D uncertain. V gave up 0 bases and J gave up 2 bases, with 6 bases separating them. This CDR3 region has 13 residues. Germline V lookup: CDR1 DFQATT, CDR2 SNEGSKA (reference sequence). The CDR3 DNA sequence: TGCAGTGCTAGAGAGTCAAACACAGATACGCAGTATTTT. It specifies CSARESNTDTQYF.

V and J are TRBV12-3 or TRBV12-4 and TRBJ2-2, with D unresolved. The CDR3 has 16 residues. V dropped 0 bases and J dropped 3 bases, with 11 bases sitting between them. The CDR3 is CASSLAPFGYTGELFF. The CDR3 nucleotides are TGTGCCAGCAGTTTAGCGCCTTTCGGGTACACCGGGGAGCTGTTTTTT.

This chain joins TRBV5-5 and TRBJ2-2, with 9 bases fitting TRBD1. This CDR3 spans 16 amino acids. Germline V lookup: CDR1 SGHKS, CDR2 YYEKEE (reference sequence). V lost 3 bases to trimming and J lost 6 bases; unmatched junction nucleotides: 9. The CDR3 region is CASSSLTGGPPGELFF. The CDR3 nucleotides are TGTGCCAGCAGCTCCCTGACAGGGGGACCCCCCGGGGAGCTGTTTTTT.

This clonotype was detected a few times. This chain joins TRBV12-3 or TRBV12-4 and TRBJ2-3; D is undetermined. The CDR3 has 13 residues. Trimming removed 5 bases at V and 0 bases at J, with 6 bases between. The CDR3 is CASSGDSTDTQYF. The CDR3 region has the DNA TGTGCCAGCAGTGGAGACAGCACAGATACGCAGTATTTT.

The chain employs TRBV4-1 and TRBJ2-1, with D perhaps TRBD2 (6 bases). Trimming removed 5 bases from V and 12 bases from J, with 20 bases in between. CDR3 length equals 14 residues. Germline CDR1 reads MGHRA; CDR2 reads YSYEKL. The CDR3 reads CASSSPSPLAWQFF. DNA for the CDR3: TGCGCCAGCAGCTCACCGTCCCCACTAGCATGGCAGTTCTTC.

This rearrangement joins TRBV18 to TRBJ1-2, with 9 bases that match TRBD1. CDR1 is KGHSH, CDR2 LQKENI, per germline. The CDR3 consists of 18 residues. J gave up 3 bases and V 5 bases, and 16 bases lay outside the gene matches. The CDR3 DNA sequence: TGTGCCAGCTCATCCCAATCCAATACAGGGGGCGCGGACTATGGCTACACCTTC. It codes for CASSSQSNTGGADYGYTF.

CDR3 nucleotide sequence: TGTGCCAGCAGTGAGTGGAATTCACCCCTCCACTTT. Protein sequence: CASSEWNSPLHF. This sequence joins TRBV6-1 and TRBJ1-6, with D uncertain. V lost 3 bases and J 7 bases, leaving 4 bases between the germline ends. Germline CDR1 is MNHNS and CDR2 is SASEGT. The CDR3 extends over 12 amino acids.

This clonotype was seen a few times. The rearrangement joins TRBV12-3 or TRBV12-4 to TRBJ2-1; D call uncertain. The CDR3 has 12 amino acids. Trimming took 3 bases from V and 8 from J, leaving 8 bases between them. DNA of the CDR3: TGTGCCAGCAGTTTTAGGTTGGATGAGCAGTTCTTC. Translation gives CASSFRLDEQFF.

The chain carries TRBV28 and TRBJ1-5; D is undetermined. Trimming removed 7 bases at V and 4 bases at J, with 8 bases between. The CDR3 has 12 residues. Germline CDR1 and CDR2: MDHEN and SYDVKM. The CDR3 bases are TGTGCCAGCACTCCTGGTAATCAGCCCCAGCATTTT. This encodes CASTPGNQPQHF.

This clonotype was counted only a few times. The chain has TRBV12-3 or TRBV12-4 and TRBJ2-1, with TRBD1 identical over 9 bases. V shed 6 bases, J shed 5 bases, and the junction held 2 bases outside the gene matches. This CDR3 region has 13 residues. The CDR3 here is CASRDRGNNEQFF. The CDR3 DNA reads TGTGCCAGCAGGGACAGGGGTAACAATGAGCAGTTCTTC.

The rearrangement links TRBV5-1 to TRBJ2-1, with D possibly TRBD1 on 6 matching bases. With 2 bases removed from V and 5 bases from J, the gap between germline ends came to 8 bases. The CDR3 has 13 residues. CDR1 is SGHRS, CDR2 YFSETQ, per germline. CDR3 nucleotide sequence: TGCGCCAGCAGCTTCTACAGGGACAATGAGCAGTTCTTC. Residues: CASSFYRDNEQFF.

Only a few counts were recorded for this clonotype. DNA of the CDR3: TGTGCCAGCAGTTTACACCAGGGAAAGCAAGAGACCCAGTACTTC. It yields the protein CASSLHQGKQETQYF. V gene TRBV12-3 or TRBV12-4 combines with J gene TRBJ2-5; TRBD1 might be the D (5 bases). Trimming removed 2 bases from V and 2 bases from J, with 12 bases in between. This CDR3 is 15 amino acids long.

This chain links TRBV6-5 with TRBJ2-3, with 11 bases fitting TRBD2. The trim removed 4 bases at V and 4 bases at J, leaving 7 bases unmatched. This CDR3 has 16 amino acids. Germline V lookup: CDR1 MNHEY, CDR2 SVGAGI. The CDR3 nucleotides read TGTGCCAGCAGTTCGAAACTAGCGGGGGCCCCAGATACGCAGTATTTT. This translates into CASSSKLAGAPDTQYF.